This TCR beta chain was sequenced during a study of T-cell memory formation after mild COVID-19. A single record per CDR3 protein comes from TCRdb applying MiXCR to the 5' RACE reads. The table lists about 280,000 distinct CDR3 sequences, 8% to 10% of them singletons. Trimming left V 3 bases short and J 1 base short, with 7 bases between. This CDR3 is built from 14 residues. Germline V gives CDR1 KGHSH, CDR2 LQKENI. The rearrangement links TRBV18 to TRBJ2-1; D uncertain. The sample comprised PBMCs or a T cell subset sorted from them (not recorded which). The receptor comes from a young man who had mild COVID-19 (a few samples of this study predate the infection). Cell type and time point are not known. The CDR3 region has the DNA TGTGCCAGCTCACCTAGTCAGTCCTACAATGAGCAGTTCTTC. It codes for CASSPSQSYNEQFF.